This TCR beta chain was recovered during a study of cytomegalovirus exposure and HLA in healthy donors. The study's findings and limits: Presence/absence analyses supposed approximately even sequencing depth among donors.

V lost 3 bases and J 8 bases, leaving 13 bases between the germline ends. This CDR3 is built from 14 residues. CDR1 and CDR2 from the germline V gene are LNHDA and SQIVND (reference sequence). This PCR relied on a set of 60 Vbeta primers and 13 Jbeta primers. Under the authors' procedure: As a later analysis found, there were roughly 80 million unique TCR beta chains, of which some 10 million were shared. This table comes from immunoSEQ multiplex PCR, and its TCRdb copy is limited to in-frame clones, with some not included. For V, J and clone size, that table is used; D and trimming come from the DNA. The top ten clones hold 4.5% to 5.5% of a sample with 130,000 to 150,000 clones, roughly 80% of them seen once. Comment on this clone: No antigen is known for it.

This receptor was taken from a middle-aged man in good health and CMV-seronegative. Sample: PBMCs. The chain combines TRBV19 with TRBJ1-4; D gene unclear. The CDR3 is CASSIGTRGEKLFF. CDR3 in DNA: TGTGCCAGTAGTATCGGCACCCGCGGGGAAAAACTGTTTTTT.